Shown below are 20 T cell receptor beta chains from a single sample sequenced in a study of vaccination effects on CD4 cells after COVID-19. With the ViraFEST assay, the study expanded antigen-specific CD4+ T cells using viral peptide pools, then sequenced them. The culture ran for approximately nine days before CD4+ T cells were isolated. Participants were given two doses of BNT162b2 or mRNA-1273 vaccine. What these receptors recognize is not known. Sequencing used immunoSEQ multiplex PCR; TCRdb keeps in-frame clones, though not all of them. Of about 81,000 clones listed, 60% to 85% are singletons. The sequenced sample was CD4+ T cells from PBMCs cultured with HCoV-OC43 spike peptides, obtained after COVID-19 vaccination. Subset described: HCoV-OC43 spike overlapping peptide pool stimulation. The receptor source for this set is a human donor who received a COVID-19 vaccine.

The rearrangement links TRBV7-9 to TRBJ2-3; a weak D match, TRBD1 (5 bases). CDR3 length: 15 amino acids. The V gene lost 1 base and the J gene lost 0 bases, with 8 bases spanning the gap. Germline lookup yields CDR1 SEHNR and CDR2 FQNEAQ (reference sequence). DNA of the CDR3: TGTGCCAGCAGCTTAGTGCAGGGTAGCACAGATACGCAGTATTTT. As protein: CASSLVQGSTDTQYF.

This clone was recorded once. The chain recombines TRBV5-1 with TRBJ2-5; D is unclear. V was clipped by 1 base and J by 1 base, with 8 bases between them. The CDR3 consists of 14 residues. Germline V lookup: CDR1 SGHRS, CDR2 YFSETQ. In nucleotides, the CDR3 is TGCGCCAGCAGCTTGCCCGTTTCCCAAGAGACCCAGTACTTC. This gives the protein CASSLPVSQETQYF.

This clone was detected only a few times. CDR3 in DNA: TGTGCCAGCAGCCCCCCGACCGGGGAGCTGTTTTTT. Its translation is CASSPPTGELFF. The rearrangement joins TRBV11-3 to TRBJ2-2; no clear D gene. CDR1 SGHNT and CDR2 YENEEA come from the germline V gene. V was cut by 5 bases and J by 5 bases, with 6 bases left in between. The length of the CDR3 is 12 residues.

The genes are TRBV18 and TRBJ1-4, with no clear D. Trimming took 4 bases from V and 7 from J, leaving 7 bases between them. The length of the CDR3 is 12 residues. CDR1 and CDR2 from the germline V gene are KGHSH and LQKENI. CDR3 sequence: CASSLEGEKLFF. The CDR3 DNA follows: TGTGCCAGCTCACTGGAGGGTGAAAAACTGTTTTTT.

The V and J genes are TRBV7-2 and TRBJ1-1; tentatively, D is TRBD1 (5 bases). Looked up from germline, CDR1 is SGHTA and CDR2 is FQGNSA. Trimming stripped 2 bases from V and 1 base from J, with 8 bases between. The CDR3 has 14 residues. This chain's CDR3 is CASSLRDPNTEAFF. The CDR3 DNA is TGTGCCAGCAGCTTAAGGGACCCGAACACTGAAGCTTTCTTT.

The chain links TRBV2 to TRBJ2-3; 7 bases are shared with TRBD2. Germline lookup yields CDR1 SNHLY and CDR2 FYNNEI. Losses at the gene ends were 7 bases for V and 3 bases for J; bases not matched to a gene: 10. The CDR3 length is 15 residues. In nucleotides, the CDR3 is TGTGCCAGCAAGTATAGTCCCGGGGGGACAGATACGCAGTATTTT. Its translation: CASKYSPGGTDTQYF. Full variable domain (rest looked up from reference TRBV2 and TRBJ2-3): EPEVTQTPSHQVTQMGQEVILRCVPISNHLYFYWYRQILGQKVEFLVSFYNNEISEKSEIFDDQFSVERPDGSNFTLKIRSTKLEDSAMYFCASKYSPGGTDTQYFGPGTRLTVL.

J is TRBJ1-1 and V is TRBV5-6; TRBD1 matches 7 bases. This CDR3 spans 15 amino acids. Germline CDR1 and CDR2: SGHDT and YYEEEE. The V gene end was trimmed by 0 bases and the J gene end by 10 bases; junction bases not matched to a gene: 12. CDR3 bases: TGTGCCAGCAGCTTGGGGGGGTGGAGGGGGCCATCAGCTTTCTTT. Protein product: CASSLGGWRGPSAFF.

The CDR3 DNA is TGTGCCAGCAGTGGGGCAAGGGGCCCAGATACGCAGTATTTT. It encodes CASSGARGPDTQYF. This chain links TRBV2 with TRBJ2-3; a weak D match, TRBD1 (5 bases). V dropped 4 bases and J dropped 4 bases, with 12 bases sitting between them. The CDR3 length is 14 residues. The germline gives CDR1 SNHLY, CDR2 FYNNEI.

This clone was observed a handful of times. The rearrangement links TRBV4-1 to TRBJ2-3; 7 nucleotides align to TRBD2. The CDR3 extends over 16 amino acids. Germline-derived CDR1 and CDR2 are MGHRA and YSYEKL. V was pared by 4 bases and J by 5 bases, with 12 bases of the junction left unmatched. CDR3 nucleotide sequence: TGCGCCAGCAGCCTCTACGCCTCCGCGGGGGTAGATACGCAGTATTTT. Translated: CASSLYASAGVDTQYF.

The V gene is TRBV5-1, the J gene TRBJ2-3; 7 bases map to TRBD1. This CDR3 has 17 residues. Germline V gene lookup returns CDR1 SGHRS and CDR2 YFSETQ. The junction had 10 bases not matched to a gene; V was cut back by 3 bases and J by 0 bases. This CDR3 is CASSSSFLGQSTDTQYF. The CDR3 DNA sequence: TGCGCCAGCAGCTCCTCTTTCCTGGGACAGAGCACAGATACGCAGTATTTT.

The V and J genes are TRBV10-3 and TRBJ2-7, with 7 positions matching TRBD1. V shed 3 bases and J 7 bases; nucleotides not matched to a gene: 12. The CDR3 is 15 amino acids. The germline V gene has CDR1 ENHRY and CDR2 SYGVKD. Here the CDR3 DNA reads TGTGCCATCAGTGAAAGGTCAGGGGGTTCGGGGGAGCAGTACGTC. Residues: CAISERSGGSGEQYV.

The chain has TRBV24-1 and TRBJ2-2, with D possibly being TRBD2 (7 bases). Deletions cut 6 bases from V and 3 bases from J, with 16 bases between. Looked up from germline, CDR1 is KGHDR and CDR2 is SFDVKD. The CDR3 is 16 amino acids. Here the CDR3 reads CATSRFGGGDTGELFF. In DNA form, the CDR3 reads TGTGCCACCAGTCGCTTCGGCGGGGGCGACACCGGGGAGCTGTTTTTT.

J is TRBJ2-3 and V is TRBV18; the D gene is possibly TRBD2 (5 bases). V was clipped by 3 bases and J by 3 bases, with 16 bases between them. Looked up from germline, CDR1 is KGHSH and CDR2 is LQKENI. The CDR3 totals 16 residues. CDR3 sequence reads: CASSPVGDPRTDTQYF. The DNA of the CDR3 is TGTGCCAGCTCACCGGTCGGGGATCCGCGAACAGATACGCAGTATTTT.

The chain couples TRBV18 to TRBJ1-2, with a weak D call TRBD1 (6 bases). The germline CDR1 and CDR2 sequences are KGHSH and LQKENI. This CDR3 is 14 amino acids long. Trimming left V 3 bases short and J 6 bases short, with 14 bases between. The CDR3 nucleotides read TGTGCCAGCTCACCGGCTAACGGGGGCGATGGCTACACCTTC. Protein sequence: CASSPANGGDGYTF.

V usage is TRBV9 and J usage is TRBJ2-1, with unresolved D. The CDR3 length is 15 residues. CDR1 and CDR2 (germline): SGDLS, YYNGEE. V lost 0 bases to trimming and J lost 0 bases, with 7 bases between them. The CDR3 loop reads CASSVDPSSYNEQFF. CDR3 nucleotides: TGTGCCAGCAGCGTAGACCCTAGCTCCTACAATGAGCAGTTCTTC.

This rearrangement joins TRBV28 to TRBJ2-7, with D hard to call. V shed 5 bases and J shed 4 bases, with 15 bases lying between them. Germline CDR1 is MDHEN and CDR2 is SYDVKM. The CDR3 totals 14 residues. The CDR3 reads CASSPGHRAYEQYV. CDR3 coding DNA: TGTGCCAGCAGTCCCGGGCACAGAGCTTACGAGCAGTACGTC.

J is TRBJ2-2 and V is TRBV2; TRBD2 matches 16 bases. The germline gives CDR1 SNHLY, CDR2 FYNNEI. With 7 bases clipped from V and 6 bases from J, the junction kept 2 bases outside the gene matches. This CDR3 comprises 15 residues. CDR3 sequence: CASMGTSGGAGELFF. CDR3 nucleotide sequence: TGTGCCAGCATGGGGACTAGCGGGGGGGCCGGGGAGCTGTTTTTT.

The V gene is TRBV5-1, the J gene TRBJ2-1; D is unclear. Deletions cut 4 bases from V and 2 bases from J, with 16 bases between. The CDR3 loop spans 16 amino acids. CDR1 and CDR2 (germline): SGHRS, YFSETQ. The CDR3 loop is CASSPLKQGPYNEQFF. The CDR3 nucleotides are TGCGCCAGCAGCCCGTTAAAGCAAGGCCCCTACAATGAGCAGTTCTTC.

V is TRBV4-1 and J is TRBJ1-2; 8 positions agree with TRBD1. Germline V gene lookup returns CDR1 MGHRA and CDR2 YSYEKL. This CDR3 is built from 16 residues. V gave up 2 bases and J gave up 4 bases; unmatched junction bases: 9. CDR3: CASSQLTGTGTYGYTF. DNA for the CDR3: TGCGCCAGCAGCCAATTGACCGGGACAGGTACCTATGGCTACACCTTC.

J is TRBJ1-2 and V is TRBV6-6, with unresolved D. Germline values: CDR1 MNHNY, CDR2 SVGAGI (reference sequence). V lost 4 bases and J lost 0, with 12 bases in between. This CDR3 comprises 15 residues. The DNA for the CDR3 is TGTGCCAGCAGTTCGGGGTATAATTCTAACTATGGCTACACCTTC. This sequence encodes CASSSGYNSNYGYTF.